Listed below are T cell receptor beta chains from one sample, sequenced in a study of blood T cell repertoires in COVID-19. Method: immunoSEQ multiplex PCR; TCRdb's copy keeps in-frame clones and lacks some. The sample lists 250,000 to 300,000 clones, 91% occurring once. The specimen sequenced was peripheral blood. The receptor source for this set is a woman under 40 with COVID-19, enrolled during active disease. Each CDR3 is given with its conserved first and last residue. The D gene is left open where the match is weak. The size field is filled for only some rows; it gives once, few, many or a size class.

d_call: TRBD2; v_call: TRBV27; clone_size: NA; j_call: TRBJ2-7; cdr3_aa: CASSGIAGTSGRNVGQYF; cdr3_nt: TGTGCCAGCAGTGGCATTGCCGGGACTAGCGGGAGAAATGTCGGGCAGTACTTC
d_call: NA; v_call: TRBV3-1/TRBV3-2; clone_size: NA; j_call: TRBJ1-1; cdr3_aa: CASSQAGAMNTEAFF; cdr3_nt: TGTGCCAGCAGCCAAGCTGGTGCGATGAACACTGAAGCTTTCTTT
d_call: NA; v_call: TRBV6-5; clone_size: NA; j_call: TRBJ1-6; cdr3_aa: CASSGVGYNSPLHF; cdr3_nt: TGTGCCAGTTCAGGGGTAGGGTATAATTCACCCCTCCACTTT
d_call: NA; v_call: TRBV7-8; clone_size: NA; j_call: TRBJ2-1; cdr3_aa: CASSLYQVAYNEQFF; cdr3_nt: TGTGCCAGCAGCTTATACCAGGTTGCCTACAATGAGCAGTTCTTC
d_call: TRBD2; v_call: TRBV5-1; clone_size: once; j_call: TRBJ2-7; cdr3_aa: CASSHNSGSTYEQYF; cdr3_nt: TGCGCCAGCAGCCACAATAGCGGGAGCACCTACGAGCAGTACTTC
d_call: TRBD1; v_call: TRBV19; clone_size: NA; j_call: TRBJ1-2; cdr3_aa: CASSYGSGTGTGGYTF; cdr3_nt: TGTGCCAGTAGTTACGGATCCGGGACAGGGACTGGTGGCTACACCTTC
d_call: TRBD2; v_call: TRBV5-1; clone_size: NA; j_call: TRBJ2-7; cdr3_aa: CASSLDLADYDEQYF; cdr3_nt: TGCGCCAGCAGCTTGGACCTAGCGGACTATGACGAGCAGTACTTC
d_call: NA; v_call: TRBV5-6; clone_size: NA; j_call: TRBJ1-1; cdr3_aa: CASSWGNTEAFF; cdr3_nt: TGTGCCAGCAGCTGGGGCAACACTGAAGCTTTCTTT
d_call: NA; v_call: TRBV30; clone_size: NA; j_call: TRBJ2-7; cdr3_aa: CAWKAGGVGYEQYF; cdr3_nt: TGTGCCTGGAAAGCAGGAGGGGTCGGCTACGAGCAGTACTTC
d_call: NA; v_call: TRBV27; clone_size: once; j_call: TRBJ2-7; cdr3_aa: CASSLRGSYEQYF; cdr3_nt: TGTGCCAGCAGTTTAAGGGGTTCCTACGAGCAGTACTTC
d_call: NA; v_call: TRBV7-6; clone_size: NA; j_call: TRBJ1-1; cdr3_aa: CASSLQGNSAEAFF; cdr3_nt: TGTGCCAGCAGCTTACAGGGGAACTCGGCTGAAGCTTTCTTT